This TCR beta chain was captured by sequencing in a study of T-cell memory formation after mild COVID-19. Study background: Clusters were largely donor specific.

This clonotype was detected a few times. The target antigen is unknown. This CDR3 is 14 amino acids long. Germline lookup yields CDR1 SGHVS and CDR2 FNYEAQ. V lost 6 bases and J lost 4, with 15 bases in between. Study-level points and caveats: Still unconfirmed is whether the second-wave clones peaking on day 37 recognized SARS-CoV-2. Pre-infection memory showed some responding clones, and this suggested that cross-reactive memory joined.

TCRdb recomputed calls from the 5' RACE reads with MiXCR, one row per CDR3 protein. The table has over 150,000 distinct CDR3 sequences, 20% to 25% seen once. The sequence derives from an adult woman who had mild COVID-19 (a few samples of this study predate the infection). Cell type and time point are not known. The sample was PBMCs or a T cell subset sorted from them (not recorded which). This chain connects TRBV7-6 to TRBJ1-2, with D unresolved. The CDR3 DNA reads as TGTGCCAGCAGTCATGGGGAGTTAGGCTATGGCTACACCTTC. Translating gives CASSHGELGYGYTF.